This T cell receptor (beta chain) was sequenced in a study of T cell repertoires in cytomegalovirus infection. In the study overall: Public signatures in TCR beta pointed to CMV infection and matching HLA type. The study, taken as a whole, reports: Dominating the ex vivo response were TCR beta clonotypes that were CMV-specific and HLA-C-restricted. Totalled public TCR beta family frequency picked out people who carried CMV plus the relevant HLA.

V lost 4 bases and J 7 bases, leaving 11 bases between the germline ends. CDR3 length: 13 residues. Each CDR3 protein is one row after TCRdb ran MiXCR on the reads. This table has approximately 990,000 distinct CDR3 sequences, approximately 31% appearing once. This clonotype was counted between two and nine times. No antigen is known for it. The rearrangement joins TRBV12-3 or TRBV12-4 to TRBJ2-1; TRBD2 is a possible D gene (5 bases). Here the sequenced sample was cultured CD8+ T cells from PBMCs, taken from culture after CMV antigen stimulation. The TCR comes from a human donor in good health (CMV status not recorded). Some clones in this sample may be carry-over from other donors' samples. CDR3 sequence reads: CASSSGIANEQFF. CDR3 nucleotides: TGTGCCAGCAGTTCCGGGATAGCGAATGAGCAGTTCTTC.